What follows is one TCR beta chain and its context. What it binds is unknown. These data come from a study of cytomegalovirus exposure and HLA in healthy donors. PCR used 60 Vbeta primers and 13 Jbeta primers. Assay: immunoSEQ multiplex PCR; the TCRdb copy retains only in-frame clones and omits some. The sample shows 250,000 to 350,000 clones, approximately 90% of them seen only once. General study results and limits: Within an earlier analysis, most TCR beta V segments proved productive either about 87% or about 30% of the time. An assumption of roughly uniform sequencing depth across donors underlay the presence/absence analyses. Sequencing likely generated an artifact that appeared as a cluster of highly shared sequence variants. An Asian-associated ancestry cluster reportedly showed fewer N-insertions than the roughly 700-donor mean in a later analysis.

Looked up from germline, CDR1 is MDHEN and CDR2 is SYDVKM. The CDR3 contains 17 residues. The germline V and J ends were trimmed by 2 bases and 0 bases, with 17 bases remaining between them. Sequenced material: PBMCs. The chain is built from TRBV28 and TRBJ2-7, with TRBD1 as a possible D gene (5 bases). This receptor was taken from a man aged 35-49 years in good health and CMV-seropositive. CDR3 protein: CASSLRGWGESSYEQYF. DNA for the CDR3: TGTGCCAGCAGTTTAAGGGGCTGGGGCGAGAGCTCCTACGAGCAGTACTTC. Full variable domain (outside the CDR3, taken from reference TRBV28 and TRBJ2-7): DVKVTQSSRYLVKRTGEKVFLECVQDMDHENMFWYRQDPGLGLRLIYFSYDVKMKEKGDIPEGYSVSREKKERFSLILESASTNQTSMYLCASSLRGWGESSYEQYFGPGTRLTVT.